This TCR beta chain was captured in a study of blood T cell repertoires in COVID-19. Overall study context: Samples taken during acute and convalescent COVID-19 were collected in the United States, Italy and Spain. Sample material is recorded as cDNA or gDNA derived from T cells, B-cell-depleted T cells, or PBMCs.

CDR1 and CDR2 (germline): LGHDT, YNNKEL (reference sequence). The CDR3 runs 15 residues. V gave up 5 bases and J gave up 0 bases; unmatched junction bases: 4. In the original analysis: From reference gene primer amplification, estimates of nucleated cell counts were derived. Generated by immunoSEQ multiplex PCR, the TCRdb table keeps only in-frame clones and is missing some. D and trimming were read from the DNA, whereas the V and J calls and clone size are those reported in that table. The table includes 200,000 to 250,000 clones, around nine tenths detected once. This sequence originates from a woman younger than 30 who had recovered from COVID-19. The rearrangement links TRBV3-1 (or the pseudogene TRBV3-2) to TRBJ1-2; TRBD1 agrees at 9 bases. Sequenced sample: peripheral blood. The CDR3 sequence: CASSSRDRANYGYTF. The CDR3 DNA sequence: TGTGCCAGCAGCTCCCGGGACAGGGCTAACTATGGCTACACCTTC.